This TCR beta chain was sequenced in a study of T cell responses to AZD1222 COVID-19 vaccine. The repertoire was sequenced with immunoSEQ multiplex PCR; TCRdb's copy has only in-frame clones and lacks some. The table has over 120,000 clones, roughly 92% seen once. This CDR3 comprises 14 residues. CDR1 is ENHRY and CDR2 is SYGVKD in the germline V gene. Deletions cut 0 bases from V and 11 bases from J, with 16 bases between. The source was peripheral blood, collected on day 0 of AZD1222 vaccination. The TCR sequence derives from an adult in good health. The chain combines TRBV10-3 with TRBJ1-1, with a possible D match to TRBD1 (5 bases). CDR3 sequence (DNA): TGTGCCATCAGTGAGTCGGGCCCCGGGGCCATGGCTTTCTTT. This sequence encodes CAISESGPGAMAFF.